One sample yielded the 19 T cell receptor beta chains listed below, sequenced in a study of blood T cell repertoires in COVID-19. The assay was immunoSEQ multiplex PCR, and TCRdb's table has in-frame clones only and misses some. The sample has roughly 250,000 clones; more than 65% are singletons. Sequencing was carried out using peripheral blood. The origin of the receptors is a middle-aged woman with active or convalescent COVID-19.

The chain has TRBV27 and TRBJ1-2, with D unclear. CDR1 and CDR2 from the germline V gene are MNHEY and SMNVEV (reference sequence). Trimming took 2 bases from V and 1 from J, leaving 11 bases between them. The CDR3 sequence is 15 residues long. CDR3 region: CASSLVGGINYGYTF. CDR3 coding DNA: TGTGCCAGCAGTTTAGTTGGCGGAATTAACTATGGCTACACCTTC.

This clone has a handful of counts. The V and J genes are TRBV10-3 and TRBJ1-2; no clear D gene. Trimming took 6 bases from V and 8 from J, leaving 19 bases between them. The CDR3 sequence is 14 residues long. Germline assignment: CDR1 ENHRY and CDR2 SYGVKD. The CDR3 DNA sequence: TGTGCCATCAGGAAAGACCGGGAGGCGGGAGGCTACACCTTC. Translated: CAIRKDREAGGYTF.

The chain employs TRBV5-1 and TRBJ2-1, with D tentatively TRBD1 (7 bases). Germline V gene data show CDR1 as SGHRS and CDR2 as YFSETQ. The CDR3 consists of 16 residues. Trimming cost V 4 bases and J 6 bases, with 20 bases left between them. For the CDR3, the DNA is TGCGCCAGCAGCGGCCGTCAGGGGGGTCGTTTCAATGAGCAGTTCTTC. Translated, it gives CASSGRQGGRFNEQFF.

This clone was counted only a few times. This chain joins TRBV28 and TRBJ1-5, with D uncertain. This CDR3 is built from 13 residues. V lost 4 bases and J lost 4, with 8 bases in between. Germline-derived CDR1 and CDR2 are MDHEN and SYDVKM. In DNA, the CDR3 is TGTGCCAGCAGTTCGAGAGTTAATCAGCCCCAGCATTTT. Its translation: CASSSRVNQPQHF.

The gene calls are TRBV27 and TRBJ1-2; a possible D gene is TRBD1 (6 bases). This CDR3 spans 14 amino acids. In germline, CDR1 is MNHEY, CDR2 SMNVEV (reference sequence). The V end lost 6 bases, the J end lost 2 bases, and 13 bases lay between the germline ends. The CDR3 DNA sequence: TGTGCCAGCAGGCCGGGACAAAGAAACTATGGCTACACCTTC. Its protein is CASRPGQRNYGYTF.

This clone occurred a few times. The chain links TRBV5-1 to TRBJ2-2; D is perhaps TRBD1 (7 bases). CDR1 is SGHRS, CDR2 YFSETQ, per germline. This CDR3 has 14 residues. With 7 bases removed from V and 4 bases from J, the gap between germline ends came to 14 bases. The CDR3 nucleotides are TGCGCCAGCTCGAGGCAGGGGGGCACCGGGGAGCTGTTTTTT. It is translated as CASSRQGGTGELFF.

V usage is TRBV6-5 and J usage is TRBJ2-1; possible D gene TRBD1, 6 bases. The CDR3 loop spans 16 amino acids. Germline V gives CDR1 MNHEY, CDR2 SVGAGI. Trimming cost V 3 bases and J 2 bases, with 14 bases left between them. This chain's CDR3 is CASSYAGTHTYNEQFF. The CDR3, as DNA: TGTGCCAGCAGTTATGCCGGGACACACACCTACAATGAGCAGTTCTTC.

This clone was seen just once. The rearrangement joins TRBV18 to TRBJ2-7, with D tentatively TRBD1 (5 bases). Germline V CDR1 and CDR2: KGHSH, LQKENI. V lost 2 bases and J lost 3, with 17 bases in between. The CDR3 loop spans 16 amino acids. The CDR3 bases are TGTGCCAGCTCACCAGAGAAAGAGACAGCGAGCTACGAGCAGTACGTC. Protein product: CASSPEKETASYEQYV.

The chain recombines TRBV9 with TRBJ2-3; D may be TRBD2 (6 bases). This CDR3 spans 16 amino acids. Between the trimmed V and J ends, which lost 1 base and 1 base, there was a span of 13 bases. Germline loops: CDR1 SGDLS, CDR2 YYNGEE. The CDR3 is CASSVSDYPGTDTQYF. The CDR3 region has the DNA TGTGCCAGCAGCGTATCGGACTACCCCGGCACAGATACGCAGTATTTT.

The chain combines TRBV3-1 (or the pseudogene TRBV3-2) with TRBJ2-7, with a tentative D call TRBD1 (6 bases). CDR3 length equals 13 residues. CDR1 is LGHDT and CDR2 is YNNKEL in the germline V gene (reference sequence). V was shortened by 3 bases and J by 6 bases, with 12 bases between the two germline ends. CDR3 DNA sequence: TGTGCCAGCAGCCAGTCCACAGGGCGCGAGCAGTACTTC. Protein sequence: CASSQSTGREQYF.

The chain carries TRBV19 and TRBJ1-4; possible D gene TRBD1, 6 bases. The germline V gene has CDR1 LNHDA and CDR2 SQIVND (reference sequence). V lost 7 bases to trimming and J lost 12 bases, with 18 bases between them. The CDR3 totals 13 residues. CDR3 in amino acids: CASTPPGAGELFF. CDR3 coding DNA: TGTGCCAGTACCCCACCGGGGGCGGGGGAACTGTTTTTT. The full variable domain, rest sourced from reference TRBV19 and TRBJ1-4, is DGGITQSPKYLFRKEGQNVTLSCEQNLNHDAMYWYRQDPGQGLRLIYYSQIVNDFQKGDIAEGYSVSREKKESFPLTVTSAQKNPTAFYLCASTPPGAGELFFGSGTQLSVL.

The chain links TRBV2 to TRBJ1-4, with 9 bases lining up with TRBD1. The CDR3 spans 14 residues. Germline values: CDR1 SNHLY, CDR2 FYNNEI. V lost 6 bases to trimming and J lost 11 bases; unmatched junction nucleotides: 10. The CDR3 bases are TGTGCCAGCAGCCGGGGACAGGGAGTTAGGAAACTGTTTTTT. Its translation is CASSRGQGVRKLFF.

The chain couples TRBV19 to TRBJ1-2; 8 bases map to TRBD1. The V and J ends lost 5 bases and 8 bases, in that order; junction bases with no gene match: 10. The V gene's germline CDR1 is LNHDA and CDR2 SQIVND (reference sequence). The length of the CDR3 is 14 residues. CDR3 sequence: CASSGRAGTGGYTF. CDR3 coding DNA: TGTGCCAGTAGTGGTCGGGCAGGGACAGGAGGCTACACCTTC.

CDR3 loop: CASREDRGYGYTF. DNA for the CDR3: TGTGCCAGCAGAGAGGACAGGGGGTATGGCTACACCTTC. This chain connects TRBV27 to TRBJ1-2, with TRBD1 identical over 10 bases. This CDR3 has 13 amino acids. Germline V gene sequence: CDR1 MNHEY, CDR2 SMNVEV (reference sequence). V dropped 6 bases and J dropped 5; count of bases not matched to a gene: 3.

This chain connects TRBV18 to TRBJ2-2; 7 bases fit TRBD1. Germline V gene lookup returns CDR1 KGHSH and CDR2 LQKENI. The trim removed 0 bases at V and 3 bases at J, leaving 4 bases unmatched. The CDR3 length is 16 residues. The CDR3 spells CASSPPNRGHTGELFF. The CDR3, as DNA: TGTGCCAGCTCACCACCCAACAGGGGACACACCGGGGAGCTGTTTTTT. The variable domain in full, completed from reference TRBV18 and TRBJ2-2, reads NAGVMQNPRHLVRRRGQEARLRCSPMKGHSHVYWYRQLPEEGLKFMVYLQKENIIDESGMPKERFSAEFPKEGPSILRIQQVVRGDSAAYFCASSPPNRGHTGELFFGEGSRLTVL.

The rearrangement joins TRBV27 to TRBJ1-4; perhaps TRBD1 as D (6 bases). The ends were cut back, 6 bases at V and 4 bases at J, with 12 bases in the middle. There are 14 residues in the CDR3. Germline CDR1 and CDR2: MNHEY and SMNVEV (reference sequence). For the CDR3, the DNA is TGTGCCAGCAGCCTACCAGGGGTTAATGAAAAACTGTTTTTT. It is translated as CASSLPGVNEKLFF.

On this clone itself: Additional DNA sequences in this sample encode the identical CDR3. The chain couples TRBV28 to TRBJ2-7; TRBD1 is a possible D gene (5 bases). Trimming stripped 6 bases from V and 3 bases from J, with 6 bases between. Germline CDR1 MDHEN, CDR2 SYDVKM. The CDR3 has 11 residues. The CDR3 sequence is CASSDSYEQYV. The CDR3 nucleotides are TGTGCCAGCAGCGACAGCTACGAGCAGTACGTC.

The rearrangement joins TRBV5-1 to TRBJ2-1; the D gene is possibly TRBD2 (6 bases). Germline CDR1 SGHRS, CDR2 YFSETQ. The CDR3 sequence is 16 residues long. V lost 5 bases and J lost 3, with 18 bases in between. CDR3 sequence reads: CASSQTGTGIYNEQFF. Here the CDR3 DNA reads TGCGCCAGCAGTCAGACCGGGACTGGGATCTACAATGAGCAGTTCTTC.

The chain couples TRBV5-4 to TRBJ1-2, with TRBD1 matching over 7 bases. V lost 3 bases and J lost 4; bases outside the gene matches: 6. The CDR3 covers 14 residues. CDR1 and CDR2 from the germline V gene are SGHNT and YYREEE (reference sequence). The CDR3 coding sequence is TGTGCCAGCAGCTACGTACAGGGGTCCTATGGCTACACCTTC. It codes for CASSYVQGSYGYTF.